This T cell receptor beta chain originates from a study of blood T cell repertoires in COVID-19. As originally analysed: Cell counts per sample came from amplifying reference gene primers. Data came from immunoSEQ multiplex PCR; TCRdb stores just in-frame clones and leaves some out. V, J and clone size are taken as reported in that table, and D and trimming were inferred from the DNA itself. This sample has more than 300,000 clones, with 90% to 95% found just once. Participants classified as exposed had met a COVID-19 case within 2 weeks before study entry. The material sequenced was PBMCs or T cells enriched from blood (not recorded which). This sequence originates from a woman aged 25-40 years who had been exposed to COVID-19.

In DNA form, the CDR3 reads TGTGCCAGCAGGGACTGGGGGCCCTCTGGAAACACCATATATTTT. Its translation is CASRDWGPSGNTIYF. The J gene is TRBJ1-3, the V gene TRBV6-5, with a weak D call TRBD1 (6 bases). Between the trimmed V and J ends, which lost 6 bases and 0 bases, there was a span of 12 bases. Germline V CDR1 and CDR2: MNHEY, SVGAGI. CDR3 length equals 15 residues.